Listed here are 8 T cell receptor beta chains from one sample, sequenced in a study of blood T cell repertoires in COVID-19. Only in-frame clones appear in the TCRdb table, and some are missing; sequencing was by immunoSEQ multiplex PCR. The table has approximately 130,000 clones, 60% to 80% seen once. Sequences were obtained from peripheral blood. Receptors originate from a human donor in a cohort sampled during active COVID-19.

This chain uses TRBV7-2 with TRBJ2-1, with a possible D match to TRBD2 (6 bases). The CDR3 is 14 amino acids. CDR1 is SGHTA and CDR2 is FQGNSA in the germline V gene. The V end was cut by 1 base, the J end by 7 bases, with 11 bases between. This CDR3 reads CASSLVPAGNEQFF. CDR3 DNA sequence: TGTGCCAGCAGCTTAGTCCCGGCGGGGAATGAGCAGTTCTTC.

Only a few counts were recorded for this clone. This chain joins TRBV5-1 and TRBJ1-3, with TRBD1 as a possible D gene (5 bases). Trimming removed 4 bases at V and 0 bases at J, with 14 bases between. Germline values: CDR1 SGHRS, CDR2 YFSETQ. The CDR3 totals 16 residues. CDR3 DNA: TGCGCCAGCAGCAAAAGGACATCAAGCTCTGGAAACACCATATATTTT. Protein sequence: CASSKRTSSSGNTIYF.

The gene calls are TRBV13 and TRBJ2-1; D remains ambiguous. This CDR3 is built from 11 residues. From germline, CDR1 is PRHDT and CDR2 FYEKMQ (reference sequence). V shed 4 bases and J shed 6 bases, with 4 bases lying between them. The CDR3, as DNA: TGTGCCAGCAGCTCCATCAATGAGCAGTTCTTC. Residues: CASSSINEQFF.

The chain carries TRBV19 and TRBJ1-1, with D perhaps TRBD1 (6 bases). The CDR3 is 15 amino acids. The germline V gene has CDR1 LNHDA and CDR2 SQIVND (reference sequence). V was clipped by 4 bases and J by 1 base, with 13 bases between them. CDR3 sequence (DNA): TGTGCCAGTAGTAACTGGGGGCCGGGGAACACTGAAGCTTTCTTT. It encodes CASSNWGPGNTEAFF.

The count of this clone is one. The chain employs TRBV10-3 and TRBJ2-7; D not certain. V lost 8 bases and J 3 bases, leaving 14 bases between the germline ends. Germline values: CDR1 ENHRY, CDR2 SYGVKD. The CDR3 length is 13 residues. The CDR3 bases are TGTGCCATCTCGTACCAGGAATACTACGAGCAGTACTTC. Amino acid sequence: CAISYQEYYEQYF.

This clone was detected only a few times. The chain employs TRBV5-4 and TRBJ2-7; TRBD1 aligns across 9 bases. The CDR3 totals 15 residues. The germline gives CDR1 SGHNT, CDR2 YYREEE (reference sequence). V dropped 1 base and J dropped 3; count of bases not matched to a gene: 5. CDR3 DNA: TGTGCCAGCAGCTTGAGCGGGACAGGGTTCTACGAGCAGTACTTC. This sequence encodes CASSLSGTGFYEQYF.

The gene calls are TRBV29-1 and TRBJ2-3; 10 bases line up with TRBD2. Germline V gene sequence: CDR1 SQVTM, CDR2 ANQGSEA. This CDR3 is 15 amino acids long. With V trimmed by 7 bases and J by 0 bases, 7 bases remained unmatched. CDR3 nucleotides: TGCAGCGCCATCGAACTAGCGGGGAGCACAGATACGCAGTATTTT. Translated: CSAIELAGSTDTQYF.

This chain links TRBV18 with TRBJ2-7, with TRBD2 matching 7 bases. This CDR3 spans 14 amino acids. Germline V gene data show CDR1 as KGHSH and CDR2 as LQKENI. J gave up 4 bases and V 6 bases, and 9 bases lay outside the gene matches. The CDR3 here is CASSLETSTYEQYF. CDR3 coding DNA: TGTGCCAGCTCCCTGGAGACTAGCACTTACGAGCAGTACTTC.